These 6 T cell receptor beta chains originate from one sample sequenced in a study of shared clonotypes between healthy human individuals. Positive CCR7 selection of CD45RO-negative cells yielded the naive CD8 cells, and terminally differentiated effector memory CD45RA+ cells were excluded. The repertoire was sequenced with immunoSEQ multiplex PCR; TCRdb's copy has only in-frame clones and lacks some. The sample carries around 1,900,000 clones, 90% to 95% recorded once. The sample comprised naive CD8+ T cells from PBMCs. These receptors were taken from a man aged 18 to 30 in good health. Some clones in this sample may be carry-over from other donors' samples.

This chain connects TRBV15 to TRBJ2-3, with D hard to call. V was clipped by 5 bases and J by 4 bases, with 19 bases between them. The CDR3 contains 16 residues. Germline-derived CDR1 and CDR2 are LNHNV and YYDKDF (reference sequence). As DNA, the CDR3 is TGTGCCACCAGCCCAGGACCCGCGAGCGTAGCAGATACGCAGTATTTT. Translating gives CATSPGPASVADTQYF. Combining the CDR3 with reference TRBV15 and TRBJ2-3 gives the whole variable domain DAMVIQNPRYQVTQFGKPVTLSCSQTLNHNVMYWYQQKSSQAPKLLFHYYDKDFNNEADTPDNFQSRRPNTSFCFLDIRSPGLGDTAMYLCATSPGPASVADTQYFGPGTRLTVL.

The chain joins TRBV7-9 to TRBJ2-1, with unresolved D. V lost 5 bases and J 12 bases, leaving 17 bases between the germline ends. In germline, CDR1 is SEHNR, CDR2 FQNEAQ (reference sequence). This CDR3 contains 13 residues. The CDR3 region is CASSPPQESRQFF. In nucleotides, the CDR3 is TGTGCCAGCAGCCCACCTCAGGAGAGTCGGCAGTTCTTC.

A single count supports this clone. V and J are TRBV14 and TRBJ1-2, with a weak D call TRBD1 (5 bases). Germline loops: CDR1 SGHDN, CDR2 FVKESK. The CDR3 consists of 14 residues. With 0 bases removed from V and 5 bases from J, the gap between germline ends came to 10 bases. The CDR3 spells CASSQEGQSYGYTF. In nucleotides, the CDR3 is TGTGCCAGCAGCCAAGAGGGGCAGTCTTATGGCTACACCTTC.

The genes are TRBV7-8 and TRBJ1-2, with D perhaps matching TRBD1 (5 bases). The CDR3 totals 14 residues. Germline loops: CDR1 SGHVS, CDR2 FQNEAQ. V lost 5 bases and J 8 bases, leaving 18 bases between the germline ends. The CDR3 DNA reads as TGTGCCAGCAGCCTGGGGGGGAACAGGCGCGGCTACACCTTC. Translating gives CASSLGGNRRGYTF. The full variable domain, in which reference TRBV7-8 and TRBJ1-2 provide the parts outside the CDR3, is GAGVSQSPRYKVAKRGQDVALRCDPISGHVSLFWYQQALGQGPEFLTYFQNEAQLDKSGLPSDRFFAERPEGSVSTLKIQRTQQEDSAVYLCASSLGGNRRGYTFGSGTRLTVV.

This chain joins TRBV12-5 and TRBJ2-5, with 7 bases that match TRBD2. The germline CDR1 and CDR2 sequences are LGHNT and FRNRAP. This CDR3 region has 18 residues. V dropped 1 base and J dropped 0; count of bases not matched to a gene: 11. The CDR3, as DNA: TGTGCTAGTGGTTTGGCAACTAGCGATAGTTTGTACCAAGAGACCCAGTACTTC. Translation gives CASGLATSDSLYQETQYF.

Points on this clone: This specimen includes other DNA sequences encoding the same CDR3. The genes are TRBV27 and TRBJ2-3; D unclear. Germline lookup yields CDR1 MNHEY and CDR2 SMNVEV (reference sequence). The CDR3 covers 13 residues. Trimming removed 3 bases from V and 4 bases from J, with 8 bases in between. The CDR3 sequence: CASSFLLADTQYF. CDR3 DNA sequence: TGTGCCAGCAGTTTTCTTTTGGCAGATACGCAGTATTTT.